This TCR beta chain was recovered during a study of response to subunit inactivated influenza vaccine. Study findings and constraints: With each seasonal influenza vaccination, the authors suggested, few new T cells are recruited.

On this clonotype: No antigen is known for it.

Via MiXCR, TCRdb re-called the RT-PCR reads, giving one row per CDR3 protein. The sample yields 600,000 to 850,000 distinct CDR3 sequences, 11% to 15% seen once. The CDR3 contains 16 residues. Looked up from germline, CDR1 is SGHAT and CDR2 is FQNNGV. Trimming at V came to 5 bases and at J to 1 base, leaving 7 bases not matched to a gene. The clonotype was recovered from a man aged 45-65 years who received an inactivated influenza vaccine. The sample in question was PBMCs from blood, obtained 14 to 15 days before vaccination. V usage is TRBV11-2 and J usage is TRBJ2-1; 8 bases match TRBD2. This CDR3 is CASSHRLAPSYNEQFF. The CDR3 DNA reads as TGTGCCAGCAGCCACAGACTAGCGCCTTCCTACAATGAGCAGTTCTTC.